This T cell receptor beta chain was sequenced during a study of vaccination and CD4 T cells after COVID-19. The treatment is: roughly 11-day PBMC culture with coronavirus spike peptide pools or control peptides (ViraFEST assay). ViraFEST used peptide pools to expand antigen-specific T cells and subsequently sequenced their TCRs. In this sample, this clonotype turned up once. Its antigen remains unidentified. Sequence data for DNA of cultured CD4+ T cells were generated by the Oncomine TCR Beta short-read assay. TCRdb ran MiXCR on the PCR reads and lists one entry per CDR3 protein. The repertoire holds 9,500 to 14,000 distinct CDR3 sequences, approximately 62% seen once, with around a tenth in the top ten. The CDR3 totals 14 residues. Deletions cut 4 bases from V and 0 bases from J, with 4 bases between. Germline CDR1 and CDR2: SNHLY and FYNNEI.

This clonotype was obtained from a human donor who had recovered from COVID-19. The material sequenced was CD4+ T cells from blood, cultured in vitro. The chain joins TRBV2 to TRBJ2-6; D uncertain. DNA for the CDR3: TGTGCCAGCAGTGCTAGCTCTGGGGCCAACGTCCTGACTTTC. Translation: CASSASSGANVLTF.